The next 11 T cell receptor beta chains were all read from a single sample in a study of cytomegalovirus exposure and HLA in healthy donors. A multiplex PCR was run with 60 Vbeta primers and 13 Jbeta primers. Produced via immunoSEQ multiplex PCR; TCRdb's table is partial and in-frame only. The sample shows some 190,000 clones, about four fifths of them seen only once. Sequencing was performed on PBMCs. These receptors originate from a woman aged 50 to 65 in good health and CMV-seronegative.

The rearrangement uses TRBV11-2 and TRBJ1-5; tentatively, D is TRBD1 (6 bases). V lost 6 bases and J lost 7, with 19 bases in between. Germline CDR1 and CDR2: SGHAT and FQNNGV. This CDR3 comprises 15 residues. The CDR3 region is CASSQDSLEAQPQHF. The DNA of the CDR3 is TGTGCCAGCAGTCAGGACAGTCTGGAGGCGCAGCCCCAGCATTTT.

V is TRBV7-2 and J is TRBJ2-1; TRBD2 matches at 9 bases. The CDR3 consists of 16 residues. The ends lost 8 bases at V and 8 bases at J; junction bases unmatched: 16. Germline loops: CDR1 SGHTA, CDR2 FQGNSA. The CDR3 nucleotides are TGTGCCAGCGGGAAGGGTAGGCGGGGGGGCAGGGATGAGCAGTTCTTC. Translated, it gives CASGKGRRGGRDEQFF.

This clone has only a few counts. The chain joins TRBV4-3 to TRBJ1-1; TRBD1 aligns across 7 bases. This CDR3 spans 15 amino acids. V lost 0 bases and J lost 5; bases outside the gene matches: 6. Germline V gene sequence: CDR1 LGHNA, CDR2 YSLEER. The CDR3 region is CASSQEGAGGTEAFF. CDR3 DNA: TGCGCCAGCAGCCAAGAGGGGGCAGGGGGAACTGAAGCTTTCTTT.

The V call is TRBV6-5, the J call TRBJ2-3; 9 nucleotides agree with TRBD2. The V gene's germline CDR1 is MNHEY and CDR2 SVGAGI. The CDR3 totals 15 residues. With 6 bases clipped from V and 7 bases from J, the junction kept 11 bases outside the gene matches. CDR3 region: CASRSGLAPGHTQYF. The CDR3 nucleotides are TGTGCCAGCAGGTCGGGACTAGCCCCGGGGCATACGCAGTATTTT.

This rearrangement joins TRBV29-1 to TRBJ1-2; 11 positions match TRBD1. Germline values: CDR1 SQVTM, CDR2 ANQGSEA. This CDR3 comprises 14 residues. The junction had 8 bases not matched to a gene; V was cut back by 7 bases and J by 4 bases. CDR3 protein: CSGSDRGRGYGYTF. The CDR3 bases are TGCAGCGGATCGGACAGGGGGCGCGGCTATGGCTACACCTTC. The full variable domain, its missing parts supplied by reference TRBV29-1 and TRBJ1-2, is SAVISQKPSRDICQRGTSLTIQCQVDSQVTMMFWYRQQPGQSLTLIATANQGSEATYESGFVIDKFPISRPNLTFSTLTVSNMSPEDSSIYLCSGSDRGRGYGYTFGSGTRLTVV.

The chain joins TRBV27 to TRBJ2-7; the D gene is possibly TRBD1 (5 bases). CDR3 length: 13 amino acids. Trimming pared 6 bases from V and 5 bases from J, leaving 14 bases between. Germline V gene data show CDR1 as MNHEY and CDR2 as SMNVEV (reference sequence). As DNA, the CDR3 is TGTGCCAGCAGGGACACGGCAAGCAACGAGCAGTACTTC. This translates into CASRDTASNEQYF.

The chain has TRBV7-2 and TRBJ2-1; 7 nucleotides align to TRBD1. J gave up 1 base and V 10 bases, and 7 bases lay outside the gene matches. The germline gives CDR1 SGHTA, CDR2 FQGNSA. The CDR3 is 14 amino acids. CDR3 protein: CATNRDSSYNEQFF. In nucleotides, the CDR3 is TGTGCCACCAACCGGGACAGTTCCTACAATGAGCAGTTCTTC.

This sequence joins TRBV5-4 and TRBJ2-3; possible D gene TRBD1, 6 bases. V lost 3 bases and J 2 bases, leaving 10 bases between the germline ends. CDR1 is SGHNT, CDR2 YYREEE, per germline (reference sequence). The CDR3 is 14 amino acids. The CDR3 region is CASSSGQNTDTQYF. The CDR3 DNA is TGTGCCAGCAGCTCCGGACAGAACACAGATACGCAGTATTTT.

The V call is TRBV15, the J call TRBJ1-5, with a weak D call TRBD1 (6 bases). The ends were cut back, 6 bases at V and 3 bases at J, with 18 bases in the middle. This CDR3 region has 16 residues. Germline CDR1 reads LNHNV; CDR2 reads YYDKDF (reference sequence). CDR3 in amino acids: CATRTIPTGNNQPQHF. In DNA form, the CDR3 reads TGTGCCACCAGGACGATCCCTACAGGGAACAATCAGCCCCAGCATTTT.

The table lists this clone with a count of one. In the same sample, other DNA sequences code for this CDR3. V gene TRBV9 combines with J gene TRBJ1-4; the match to TRBD1 covers 9 bases. V lost 4 bases, J lost 8 bases, and 6 bases stayed unmatched. Germline V gene lookup returns CDR1 SGDLS and CDR2 YYNGEE. This CDR3 is 14 amino acids long. Here the CDR3 DNA reads TGTGCCAGCAGCCTGGGACAGGGAGGCGAAAAACTGTTTTTT. It yields the protein CASSLGQGGEKLFF.

The chain uses TRBV5-1 and TRBJ2-7, with 9 bases that match TRBD1. J lost 5 bases, V lost 1 base, and 7 bases had no gene match. This CDR3 is built from 15 residues. Germline V lookup: CDR1 SGHRS, CDR2 YFSETQ. CDR3 sequence reads: CASSLHGQGRNEQYF. CDR3 nucleotide sequence: TGCGCCAGCAGCTTGCACGGACAGGGGAGGAACGAGCAGTACTTC.